The 12 T cell receptor beta chains below all came from one sample that was sequenced in a study of shared clonotypes between healthy human individuals. Here immunoSEQ multiplex PCR was the method, and the copy in TCRdb shows in-frame clones only, minus some. The table has 850,000 to 1,200,000 clones, approximately 72% seen once. Specimen: memory CD4+ T cells sorted from blood. Subset in this sample: CD45RA-negative fraction. The receptor set was obtained from a young man in good health.

For the CDR3, the DNA is TGTGCCAGCAGCTTGGCTTGGGCAACCGGGGAGCTGTTTTTT. It encodes CASSLAWATGELFF. This sequence joins TRBV5-6 and TRBJ2-2; no definite D call. The CDR3 has 14 residues. Per germline, CDR1 SGHDT and CDR2 YYEEEE. Trimming stripped 0 bases from V and 5 bases from J, with 8 bases between.

The V gene is TRBV6-1, the J gene TRBJ1-5, with TRBD1 matching 7 bases. This CDR3 contains 14 residues. V trimming: 3 bases; J trimming: 2 bases; junction bases outside the gene matches: 1. The V gene's germline CDR1 is MNHNS and CDR2 SASEGT. CDR3 nucleotide sequence: TGTGCCAGCAGTGATCAGGGGGGCAATCAGCCCCAGCATTTT. Translated: CASSDQGGNQPQHF.

This chain uses TRBV18 with TRBJ1-4, with D possibly matching TRBD1 (6 bases). With 0 bases removed from V and 4 bases from J, the gap between germline ends came to 24 bases. Germline CDR1 KGHSH, CDR2 LQKENI. The CDR3 covers 20 residues. The CDR3 region is CASSPPRSLAQDRLNEKLFF. Written as DNA, the CDR3 is TGTGCCAGCTCACCACCCCGAAGTCTTGCGCAGGACAGACTTAATGAAAAACTGTTTTTT. The whole variable domain, filled in from reference TRBV18 and TRBJ1-4, reads NAGVMQNPRHLVRRRGQEARLRCSPMKGHSHVYWYRQLPEEGLKFMVYLQKENIIDESGMPKERFSAEFPKEGPSILRIQQVVRGDSAAYFCASSPPRSLAQDRLNEKLFFGSGTQLSVL.

This chain uses TRBV21-1 with TRBJ1-1. TRBV21-1 is flagged as a pseudogene. The CDR3 has 15 amino acids. The DNA of the CDR3 is TGTGCCAGCAGCAAATTTGGCGCGGCGAACACTGAAGCTTTCTTT. Protein: CASSKFGAANTEAFF.

The table lists this clone with a few counts. This rearrangement joins TRBV19 to TRBJ1-2; 7 bases align to TRBD1. The J segment lost 4 bases and the V segment lost 3 bases, leaving 8 bases of the junction unmatched. This CDR3 comprises 15 residues. Per the germline V gene, CDR1 is LNHDA and CDR2 is SQIVND (reference sequence). The CDR3 nucleotides are TGTGCCAGTAGTATCTCTCACAGGGGAATCTATGGCTACACCTTC. It encodes CASSISHRGIYGYTF.

The chain combines TRBV2 with TRBJ2-7; 8 bases align to TRBD1. This CDR3 comprises 15 residues. With 3 bases clipped from V and 3 bases from J, the junction kept 7 bases outside the gene matches. Germline V gene sequence: CDR1 SNHLY, CDR2 FYNNEI. The CDR3 reads CASSDIGQGDYEQYF. Here the CDR3 DNA reads TGTGCCAGCAGTGATATAGGACAGGGAGACTACGAGCAGTACTTC.

CDR3 DNA sequence: TGTGCCAGCAGTACCGACGGGCCCTACGAGCAGTACTTC. Protein sequence: CASSTDGPYEQYF. This chain joins TRBV7-6 and TRBJ2-5; D gene uncertain. The end of the DNA aligns better with TRBJ2-7, so the J call may be wrong. The CDR3 is 13 residues long. Germline CDR1 SGHVS, CDR2 FNYEAQ.

The J gene is TRBJ2-2, the V gene TRBV11-2; tentative D call: TRBD2 (6 bases). Trimming stripped 5 bases from V and 4 bases from J, with 20 bases between. There are 17 residues in the CDR3. CDR1 is SGHAT and CDR2 is FQNNGV in the germline V gene. CDR3 coding DNA: TGTGCCAGCAGCCCGAGGGTCAGGGCGGAGGGCACCGGGGAGCTGTTTTTT. This translates into CASSPRVRAEGTGELFF.

The rearrangement uses TRBV19 and TRBJ1-2; 8 nucleotides agree with TRBD1. This CDR3 spans 14 amino acids. CDR1 LNHDA and CDR2 SQIVND come from the germline V gene (reference sequence). V dropped 7 bases and J dropped 3; count of bases not matched to a gene: 7. The CDR3: CASNRQGAYYGYTF. For the CDR3, the DNA is TGTGCCAGTAATCGCCAGGGGGCATACTATGGCTACACCTTC.

The table lists this clone with a few counts. This chain connects TRBV13 to TRBJ2-2; D gene uncertain. Germline CDR1 is PRHDT and CDR2 is FYEKMQ (reference sequence). The ends were cut back, 5 bases at V and 4 bases at J, with 11 bases in the middle. The CDR3 sequence is 14 residues long. The chain's CDR3 is CASSPRALTGELFF. In DNA form, the CDR3 reads TGTGCCAGCAGCCCCCGGGCCCTCACCGGGGAGCTGTTTTTT.

This clone was seen only a few times. The chain combines TRBV2 with TRBJ1-6; 8 nucleotides agree with TRBD1. The CDR3 runs 14 residues. Per germline, CDR1 SNHLY and CDR2 FYNNEI. After removal of 6 bases from V and 9 bases from J, the junction contained 7 bases not matched to a gene. The CDR3 sequence is CASSPAGGGSPLHF. The CDR3 nucleotides are TGTGCCAGCAGCCCGGCAGGGGGCGGTTCACCCCTCCACTTT.

The chain links TRBV7-2 to TRBJ1-6; D gene unclear. Germline V gene lookup returns CDR1 SGHTA and CDR2 FQGNSA. V lost 6 bases to trimming and J lost 9 bases, with 12 bases between them. CDR3 length equals 13 residues. CDR3 sequence: CASSPGPPSPLHF. The CDR3 nucleotides are TGTGCCAGCAGTCCCGGGCCCCCTTCACCCCTCCACTTT.